These 17 T cell receptor beta chains were all obtained from the same sample, sequenced in a study of T cell responses to AZD1222 COVID-19 vaccine. TCRdb's table, derived via immunoSEQ multiplex PCR, lists solely in-frame clones and lacks some. The sample has fewer than 130,000 clones; about 90% are singletons. The material sequenced was peripheral blood, taken on day 0 of AZD1222 vaccination. The receptor set was obtained from an adult in good health.

The J gene is TRBJ2-1, the V gene TRBV7-2; TRBD2 might be the D (6 bases). V was clipped by 1 base and J by 10 bases, with 14 bases between them. The CDR3 has 14 amino acids. Germline CDR1 reads SGHTA; CDR2 reads FQGNSA. CDR3: CASSLGGTVTEQFF. For the CDR3, the DNA is TGTGCCAGCAGCTTAGGGGGGACTGTAACCGAGCAGTTCTTC.

This clone showed up just once. The gene calls are TRBV5-1 and TRBJ2-5, with D perhaps TRBD2 (5 bases). Germline assignment: CDR1 SGHRS and CDR2 YFSETQ. The germline V and J ends were trimmed by 4 bases and 5 bases, with 9 bases remaining between them. The CDR3 sequence is 12 residues long. This CDR3 is CASSPTGETQYF. As DNA, the CDR3 is TGCGCCAGCAGCCCGACGGGGGAGACCCAGTACTTC.

This clone was picked up a small number of times. The V gene is TRBV28, the J gene TRBJ2-1; 8 bases align to TRBD1. V trimming: 10 bases; J trimming: 4 bases; junction bases outside the gene matches: 6. The CDR3 is 13 residues long. Germline V gene lookup returns CDR1 MDHEN and CDR2 SYDVKM. The DNA of the CDR3 is TGTGCCACCGGACAGGGATCGTACAATGAGCAGTTCTTC. Its translation: CATGQGSYNEQFF. The variable domain in full, completed from reference TRBV28 and TRBJ2-1, reads DVKVTQSSRYLVKRTGEKVFLECVQDMDHENMFWYRQDPGLGLRLIYFSYDVKMKEKGDIPEGYSVSREKKERFSLILESASTNQTSMYLCATGQGSYNEQFFGPGTRLTVL.

In its sample, this clone was seen once. The chain carries TRBV3-1 (or the pseudogene TRBV3-2) and TRBJ1-1; D remains unclear. This CDR3 spans 17 amino acids. The germline V gene has CDR1 LGHDT and CDR2 YNNKEL (reference sequence). Trimming cost V 0 bases and J 0 bases, with 14 bases left between them. The CDR3 DNA follows: TGTGCCAGCAGCCAAGAGACGCGAGCTAGAATGAACACTGAAGCTTTCTTT. Amino acid sequence: CASSQETRARMNTEAFF.

This rearrangement joins TRBV27 to TRBJ2-7; D is ambiguous. The CDR3 contains 13 residues. From germline, CDR1 is MNHEY and CDR2 SMNVEV (reference sequence). V shed 2 bases and J shed 3 bases, with 8 bases lying between them. DNA of the CDR3: TGTGCCAGCAGTTTAGCTGTTGGCTACGAGCAGTACTTC. Amino acids: CASSLAVGYEQYF.

The genes are TRBV27 and TRBJ2-7; D not certain. The CDR3 has 11 residues. Germline CDR1 and CDR2: MNHEY and SMNVEV (reference sequence). V was shortened by 5 bases and J by 3 bases, with 5 bases between the two germline ends. The CDR3 here is CASSKNYEQYF. In DNA form, the CDR3 reads TGTGCCAGCAGTAAAAACTACGAGCAGTACTTC.

The V and J genes are TRBV28 and TRBJ1-2; D remains unclear. The CDR3 loop spans 15 amino acids. Germline V gene data show CDR1 as MDHEN and CDR2 as SYDVKM. Trimming took 7 bases from V and 8 from J, leaving 23 bases between them. The CDR3 nucleotides are TGTGCCAGCACGGTTTTCCAACCCGAGGTGGGGGGCTACACCTTC. It translates to CASTVFQPEVGGYTF.

The J gene is TRBJ2-1, the V gene TRBV5-4; 9 bases agree with TRBD2. There are 16 residues in the CDR3. V was clipped by 0 bases and J by 6 bases; unmatched bases: 7. Germline CDR1 and CDR2: SGHNT and YYREEE (reference sequence). CDR3 DNA: TGTGCCAGCAGCTTGGCCGCTAGCGGGACCTCCAATGAGCAGTTCTTC. It codes for CASSLAASGTSNEQFF. The complete variable domain, with remaining parts taken from reference TRBV5-4 and TRBJ2-1, reads ETGVTQSPTHLIKTRGQQVTLRCSSQSGHNTVSWYQQALGQGPQFIFQYYREEENGRGNFPPRFSGLQFPNYSSELNVNALELDDSALYLCASSLAASGTSNEQFFGPGTRLTVL.

This chain uses TRBV5-6 with TRBJ2-7; weak D call: TRBD1 (6 bases). V was pared by 7 bases and J by 3 bases, with 14 bases between. Germline V gene lookup returns CDR1 SGHDT and CDR2 YYEEEE. The CDR3 runs 13 residues. The CDR3 region is CASFSGVYYEQYF. The CDR3 region has the DNA TGTGCCAGCTTTTCAGGGGTTTACTACGAGCAGTACTTC. Combining the CDR3 with reference TRBV5-6 and TRBJ2-7 gives the whole variable domain DAGVTQSPTHLIKTRGQQVTLRCSPKSGHDTVSWYQQALGQGPQFIFQYYEEEERQRGNFPDRFSGHQFPNYSSELNVNALLLGDSALYLCASFSGVYYEQYFGPGTRLTVT.

The chain couples TRBV21-1 to TRBJ2-7; the table's D call, TRBD1, was not checked against the DNA. TRBV21-1 counts as a pseudogene. The CDR3 loop spans 14 amino acids. The chain's CDR3 is CASSKSEQIYEQYF. Here the CDR3 DNA reads TGTGCCAGCAGCAAGTCGGAACAGATCTACGAGCAGTACTTC.

The chain combines TRBV19 with TRBJ1-5, with a tentative D call TRBD1 (6 bases). Germline values: CDR1 LNHDA, CDR2 SQIVND (reference sequence). V was pared by 3 bases and J by 6 bases, with 15 bases between. CDR3 length equals 15 residues. CDR3 bases: TGTGCCAGTAGTATCTCAGACGGGGGGGCTCAGCCCCAGCATTTT. It is translated as CASSISDGGAQPQHF.

CDR3 sequence: CASSHHLGTNQPQHF. CDR3 nucleotides: TGTGCCAGCAGCCATCACCTGGGGACTAATCAGCCCCAGCATTTT. V is TRBV28 and J is TRBJ1-5; the D gene is possibly TRBD1 (5 bases). V was clipped by 6 bases and J by 4 bases, with 16 bases between them. Germline CDR1 MDHEN, CDR2 SYDVKM. The CDR3 is 15 residues long.

CDR3 sequence: CASSTQGYTEAFF. As DNA, the CDR3 is TGTGCCAGCAGCACACAGGGTTACACTGAAGCTTTCTTT. This sequence joins TRBV14 and TRBJ1-1; D possibly corresponds to TRBD1 (6 bases). CDR3 length: 13 residues. V lost 5 bases and J 3 bases, leaving 10 bases between the germline ends. CDR1 is SGHDN, CDR2 FVKESK, per germline.

J is TRBJ1-3 and V is TRBV18, with D unclear. Germline V lookup: CDR1 KGHSH, CDR2 LQKENI. This CDR3 comprises 14 residues. V lost 2 bases, J lost 0 bases, and 5 bases lay in between. CDR3 sequence (DNA): TGTGCCAGCTCACCAAATACCTCTGGAAACACCATATATTTT. It translates to CASSPNTSGNTIYF.

The V and J genes are TRBV27 and TRBJ2-7; 10 bases line up with TRBD1. V gave up 5 bases and J gave up 7 bases; unmatched junction bases: 11. Germline CDR1 reads MNHEY; CDR2 reads SMNVEV (reference sequence). This CDR3 comprises 15 residues. The CDR3 loop is CASSQSGTGVEEQYF. CDR3 DNA: TGTGCCAGCAGTCAATCCGGGACAGGGGTAGAAGAGCAGTACTTC.

The chain is built from TRBV7-3 and TRBJ2-1; perhaps TRBD2 as D (6 bases). V dropped 0 bases and J dropped 8 bases, with 11 bases sitting between them. CDR3 size: 14 residues. Germline V gene data show CDR1 as SGHTA and CDR2 as FQGTGA. The CDR3 reads CASSLTRGGDEQFF. For the CDR3, the DNA is TGTGCCAGCAGCTTAACCCGAGGAGGGGATGAGCAGTTCTTC.

The V gene is TRBV5-8, the J gene TRBJ1-3; 7 nucleotides line up with TRBD1. The V gene end was trimmed by 4 bases and the J gene end by 4 bases; junction bases not matched to a gene: 11. The CDR3 spans 16 residues. CDR1 and CDR2 (germline): SGHTS, YDEGEE. The CDR3 nucleotides read TGTGCCAGCAGCCGGGAGTATGTGACAGGGGGAAACACCATATATTTT. It codes for CASSREYVTGGNTIYF.